The T cell receptor beta chain under discussion was sequenced for a study of blood T cell repertoires in COVID-19. Study overall: T cells, B-cell-depleted T cells, or PBMCs provided the cDNA or gDNA that served as material.

CDR1 MNHEY and CDR2 SVGAGI come from the germline V gene. The ends were cut back, 7 bases at V and 4 bases at J, with 18 bases in the middle. The CDR3 extends over 15 amino acids. In the source study's methods: Amplified reference gene primers provided the basis for estimating nucleated cell counts. Produced via immunoSEQ multiplex PCR; TCRdb's table is partial and in-frame only. V and J calls and clone size are those listed in that table; D and trimming were worked out from the DNA. The data show about 410,000 clones, with 75% to 90% seen just once and approximately 1.5% held by the top ten. Sequencing was carried out using peripheral blood. This rearrangement joins TRBV6-5 to TRBJ2-3, with a possible D match to TRBD2 (6 bases). The clonotype originates from a woman in her twenties or thirties with active or convalescent COVID-19. The CDR3 region is CASTIGLPGADTQYF. For the CDR3, the DNA is TGTGCCAGCACTATAGGGTTACCGGGGGCAGATACGCAGTATTTT.